This T cell receptor beta chain is from a study of blood T cell repertoires in COVID-19 (dated by TCRdb to about 2020). Regarding the complete study: Collaborator samples came from the United States, Italy and Spain and covered acute and convalescent phases of COVID-19. The material from the prospective study consisted of cDNA or gDNA derived from T cells, B-cell-depleted T cells, or PBMCs. Subjects who had been exposed to COVID-19, were actively infected with it, or had recovered from it provided the deeply sampled blood TCRbeta repertoires that made up the dataset. The repertoires were made available in a free public database intended to serve as a resource for research on the immune response to SARS-CoV-2. The samples were drawn from the first 160 participants of the ongoing ImmuneRACE study and from 1,200 or so subjects provided by 6 global collaborators. Sample metadata almost always included a de-identified subject ID, COVID-19 status, age in years and sex. Where HLA class I and class II types were available, the types were taken from metadata supplied by the sample provider, not from assay-based typing. Summary of the overall study and its limitations: Clinical and demographic metadata were provided uncurated, with the amount varying by source and participant.

Comments on this clone: The specificity of this receptor is unknown. Per-base quality was not reported, and no clone a single base away is much larger than it.

Germline trimming amounts to 0 bases on V and 7 bases on J, with 11 as the count of junction bases outside the gene matches. The CDR3 sequence holds 16 residues, the cysteine and phenylalanine included. Of the read, only the CDR3 DNA is kept; its 48 bases are in frame from base 1. The germline V gene supplies CDR1 LGHNA and CDR2 YNFKEQ. TCRbeta CDR3 regions were amplified from genomic DNA using the immunoSEQ Assay, a bias-controlled multiplex PCR. The study's processing was this. The number of nucleated cells in each sample was estimated by amplification of reference gene primers within the assay. To quantify the absolute abundance of each unique TCRbeta CDR3 rearrangement, sequence reads were collapsed and filtered. For each sample, productive Simpson clonality was calculated as the square root of Simpson's diversity index across productive rearrangements. Not all clones reach the TCRdb copy of this immuneACCESS table, which keeps in-frame sequences only. Checked studies attribute under half of the gap to unresolved V genes and leave the rest unexplained. D and trimming were read from the DNA, whereas the V and J calls and clone size are those reported in that table. Recorded for this sample are hundreds of thousands of clones; 85% of them occurred a single time. The top ten clones comprise roughly 7% of the sample.

The collaborating institutions used their own protocols to collect whole blood in K2EDTA tubes. For TCRbeta analysis, collaborators shipped samples in one of three forms: frozen whole blood, isolated PBMCs, or DNA extracted from either of those sample types. The sample taken for sequencing was peripheral blood. The V gene is TRBV4-2 and the J gene is TRBJ2-7, with 8 middle bases fitting TRBD2. This clonotype was sampled from a human donor in a cohort sampled during active COVID-19. The CDR3 corresponds to CASSQDSRGGRGEQYF. The bases read TGTGCCAGCAGCCAAGATTCCCGGGGGGGCCGGGGTGAGCAGTACTTC.